The 32 T cell receptor beta chains in this list originate from one sample, sequenced in a study of PD-1 blockade in classical Hodgkin lymphoma. This table comes from immunoSEQ multiplex PCR, and its TCRdb copy is limited to in-frame clones, with some not included. The table has 35,000 to 45,000 clones, 69% seen once. Relapse after autologous stem cell transplantation occurred in every patient, and brentuximab vedotin exposure varied. This specimen was peripheral blood mononuclear cells (PBMCs), taken before the second cycle of nivolumab. The source of these receptors is a human donor with classical Hodgkin lymphoma.

This clone has just one count. This rearrangement joins TRBV5-1 to TRBJ2-1; 12 bases line up with TRBD1. CDR1 SGHRS and CDR2 YFSETQ come from the germline V gene. Trimming removed 2 bases from V and 1 base from J; junction bases left unmatched: 7. This CDR3 has 18 amino acids. CDR3 DNA: TGCGCCAGCAGCTTCCGGGACAGGGGGCAATTTTCCTACAATGAGCAGTTCTTC. Translation: CASSFRDRGQFSYNEQFF.

The chain is built from TRBV30 and TRBJ2-1; D possibly corresponds to TRBD2 (5 bases). V shed 4 bases and J shed 9 bases, with 10 bases lying between them. The length of the CDR3 is 11 residues. Per germline, CDR1 GTSNPN and CDR2 SVGIG (reference sequence). As DNA, the CDR3 is TGTGCCTGGACTTCGGGGTTTGAGCAGTTCTTC. Amino acid sequence: CAWTSGFEQFF.

J is TRBJ1-1 and V is TRBV10-3, with D perhaps matching TRBD1 (6 bases). The CDR3 extends over 13 amino acids. Trimming removed 7 bases from V and 1 base from J, with 10 bases in between. Germline CDR1 reads ENHRY; CDR2 reads SYGVKD. CDR3 nucleotides: TGTGCCATCATGACAGGCCGGAACACTGAAGCTTTCTTT. Translation gives CAIMTGRNTEAFF.

By share, this clone ranks as medium-sized. The rearrangement uses TRBV19 and TRBJ1-2; TRBD1 matches 7 bases. From germline, CDR1 is LNHDA and CDR2 SQIVND (reference sequence). After removal of 6 bases from V and 3 bases from J, the junction contained 7 bases not matched to a gene. There are 14 residues in the CDR3. The CDR3 loop reads CASRRDRVDYGYTF. CDR3 bases: TGTGCCAGTAGGCGAGACAGGGTAGACTATGGCTACACCTTC.

This chain joins TRBV2 and TRBJ2-5; D is uncertain. Germline values: CDR1 SNHLY, CDR2 FYNNEI. This CDR3 comprises 12 residues. Trimming stripped 2 bases from V and 5 bases from J, with 6 bases between. The CDR3 DNA is TGTGCCAGCAGTGAATTTGCGGAGACCCAGTACTTC. This sequence encodes CASSEFAETQYF.

This chain links TRBV9 with TRBJ2-2; the match to TRBD1 covers 7 bases. CDR3 length equals 14 residues. Germline CDR1 SGDLS, CDR2 YYNGEE. Trimming removed 4 bases from V and 4 bases from J; junction bases left unmatched: 4. The CDR3 reads CASSPGTATGELFF. The CDR3 DNA is TGTGCCAGCAGCCCAGGGACAGCCACCGGGGAGCTGTTTTTT.

The rearrangement joins TRBV2 to TRBJ1-2, with a weak D call TRBD1 (5 bases). The V end lost 7 bases, the J end lost 8 bases, and 17 bases lay between the germline ends. Looked up from germline, CDR1 is SNHLY and CDR2 is FYNNEI. The CDR3 consists of 13 residues. The CDR3 region has the DNA TGTGCCAGCACCGACGGGACTACTTGGGGCTACACCTTC. Translating gives CASTDGTTWGYTF.

This clone appeared a single time. This chain links TRBV5-5 with TRBJ2-4, with TRBD1 as a possible D gene (6 bases). Germline V gene lookup returns CDR1 SGHKS and CDR2 YYEKEE (reference sequence). This CDR3 region has 18 residues. V lost 2 bases to trimming and J lost 0 bases, with 18 bases between them. CDR3 in amino acids: CASSFRFSGTLAKNIQYF. The CDR3 region has the DNA TGTGCCAGCAGCTTTCGTTTCTCCGGGACACTAGCCAAAAACATTCAGTACTTC.

The table lists this clone with a few counts. The chain uses TRBV28 and TRBJ2-6; D is undetermined. Germline V CDR1 and CDR2: MDHEN, SYDVKM. V gave up 5 bases and J gave up 2 bases, with 4 bases separating them. CDR3 size: 13 residues. The CDR3 bases are TGTGCCAGCAGTATGGCTGGGGCCAACGTCCTGACTTTC. Protein sequence: CASSMAGANVLTF.

The V and J genes are TRBV2 and TRBJ2-1; tentatively, D is TRBD1 (5 bases). The CDR3 is 13 amino acids. The V and J ends lost 2 bases and 9 bases respectively, with 11 bases between them. CDR1 is SNHLY and CDR2 is FYNNEI in the germline V gene. CDR3 sequence: CASSELEGAEQFF. DNA of the CDR3: TGTGCCAGCAGTGAACTCGAAGGGGCTGAGCAGTTCTTC.

In this sample, this clone turned up once. V and J are TRBV7-9 and TRBJ1-3; 8 bases fit TRBD1. The germline gives CDR1 SEHNR, CDR2 FQNEAQ (reference sequence). This CDR3 spans 16 amino acids. After removal of 4 bases from V and 3 bases from J, the junction contained 8 bases not matched to a gene. The CDR3 reads CASSYPQGAGGNTIYF. The CDR3 DNA reads TGTGCCAGCAGCTATCCTCAGGGGGCAGGTGGAAACACCATATATTTT.

This clone occurred a few times. This chain joins TRBV28 and TRBJ2-2; D not resolved. V was cut by 4 bases and J by 6 bases, with 6 bases left in between. The CDR3 runs 12 residues. The V gene's germline CDR1 is MDHEN and CDR2 SYDVKM. CDR3 nucleotides: TGTGCCAGCAGTTCCTACCCCGGGGAGCTGTTTTTT. The encoded protein is CASSSYPGELFF.

V is TRBV5-4 and J is TRBJ1-1, with D possibly being TRBD1 (6 bases). CDR1 SGHNT and CDR2 YYREEE come from the germline V gene (reference sequence). CDR3 size: 15 residues. The V end lost 2 bases, the J end lost 5 bases, and 16 bases lay between the germline ends. The CDR3 sequence: CASSFGTGLGTEAFF. The CDR3 nucleotides are TGTGCCAGCAGCTTCGGCACAGGGCTGGGGACTGAAGCTTTCTTT.

The genes are TRBV7-8 and TRBJ2-3; a possible D gene is TRBD1 (5 bases). Deletions cut 1 base from V and 10 bases from J, with 6 bases between. This CDR3 is 11 amino acids long. Germline V gives CDR1 SGHVS, CDR2 FQNEAQ. CDR3: CASSLVQAQYF. The CDR3 bases are TGTGCCAGCAGCTTAGTACAGGCGCAGTATTTT.

This clone rates as medium-sized. The gene calls are TRBV21-1 and TRBJ1-6. TRBV21-1 is an annotated pseudogene. CDR3 length: 16 residues. CDR3 nucleotide sequence: TGTGCCAGCAGCAAAAATGAGGGGTTATCTAGCTCACCCCTCCACTTT. Its translation: CASSKNEGLSSSPLHF.

V and J are TRBV6-4 and TRBJ1-2; perhaps TRBD1 as D (5 bases). Germline V gene sequence: CDR1 MRHNA, CDR2 SNTAGT. V was clipped by 2 bases and J by 6 bases, with 10 bases between them. This CDR3 spans 13 amino acids. DNA for the CDR3: TGTGCCAGCAGTGACAGGGGTAGGGATGGCTACACCTTC. It encodes CASSDRGRDGYTF.

This clone appeared once. The genes are TRBV18 and TRBJ1-1; D is unresolved. The germline V gene has CDR1 KGHSH and CDR2 LQKENI. This CDR3 spans 16 amino acids. Deletions cut 1 base from V and 3 bases from J, with 15 bases between. CDR3 residues: CASSPRELNGYTEAFF. As DNA, the CDR3 is TGTGCCAGCTCACCACGGGAATTAAACGGGTACACTGAAGCTTTCTTT.

This clone was seen a handful of times. The genes are TRBV9 and TRBJ1-2; D is unresolved. The CDR3 has 12 amino acids. The V end was cut by 1 base, the J end by 7 bases, with 8 bases between. Germline CDR1 and CDR2: SGDLS and YYNGEE. The CDR3 coding sequence is TGTGCCAGCAGCGTACTTGGTGGTGGCTACACCTTC. Encoded protein: CASSVLGGGYTF. The whole variable domain, remainder taken from reference TRBV9 and TRBJ1-2, is DSGVTQTPKHLITATGQRVTLRCSPRSGDLSVYWYQQSLDQGLQFLIQYYNGEERAKGNILERFSAQQFPDLHSELNLSSLELGDSALYFCASSVLGGGYTFGSGTRLTVV.

The chain carries TRBV19 and TRBJ1-5; D is perhaps TRBD1 (6 bases). The CDR3 covers 17 residues. Between the trimmed V and J ends, which lost 5 bases and 0 bases, there was a span of 17 bases. Per the germline V gene, CDR1 is LNHDA and CDR2 is SQIVND (reference sequence). CDR3 in amino acids: CASSDLQGRNSNQPQHF. The CDR3 DNA reads as TGTGCCAGTAGTGACCTACAGGGAAGGAATAGCAATCAGCCCCAGCATTTT.

The chain couples TRBV27 to TRBJ2-1, with TRBD2 matching 13 bases. The CDR3 totals 15 residues. V shed 7 bases and J 6 bases; nucleotides not matched to a gene: 6. CDR1 and CDR2 (germline): MNHEY, SMNVEV (reference sequence). The CDR3 here is CASTTSGRAANEQFF. As DNA, the CDR3 is TGTGCCAGCACCACTAGCGGGAGGGCCGCCAATGAGCAGTTCTTC.

The CDR3 DNA reads as TGTGCCAGCAGCCCCCGGACAGGGGGGATAGGGAATGAGCAGTTCTTC. Its protein is CASSPRTGGIGNEQFF. The chain links TRBV5-5 to TRBJ2-1, with TRBD1 identical over 10 bases. With 4 bases clipped from V and 7 bases from J, the junction kept 11 bases outside the gene matches. Germline CDR1 and CDR2: SGHKS and YYEKEE (reference sequence). The CDR3 is made up of 16 amino acids. Full variable domain (missing parts from reference TRBV5-5 and TRBJ2-1): DAGVTQSPTHLIKTRGQQVTLRCSPISGHKSVSWYQQVLGQGPQFIFQYYEKEERGRGNFPDRFSARQFPNYSSELNVNALLLGDSALYLCASSPRTGGIGNEQFFGPGTRLTVL.

This chain joins TRBV28 and TRBJ2-3; D gene uncertain. V was trimmed by 5 bases and J by 5 bases, leaving 8 bases between them. Germline loops: CDR1 MDHEN, CDR2 SYDVKM. The CDR3 consists of 12 residues. The CDR3 sequence is CASSVAIDTQYF. CDR3 nucleotides: TGTGCCAGCAGTGTTGCGATAGATACGCAGTATTTT.

This clone was picked up one time. This sequence joins TRBV19 and TRBJ2-1, with D uncertain. V lost 3 bases, J lost 1 base, and 10 bases lay in between. The germline CDR1 and CDR2 sequences are LNHDA and SQIVND (reference sequence). This CDR3 region has 15 residues. The CDR3 here is CASSIGGGSYNEQFF. The CDR3 DNA follows: TGTGCCAGTAGTATTGGTGGCGGTTCCTACAATGAGCAGTTCTTC.

This chain uses TRBV19 with TRBJ1-5; D gene unclear. Germline CDR1 and CDR2: LNHDA and SQIVND (reference sequence). This CDR3 has 21 amino acids. V lost 7 bases and J lost 4, with 35 bases in between. As DNA, the CDR3 is TGTGCCAGTACGTCAGTCAGAACCCCATTTCGCAGCGTTTTGCTTAATCAGCCCCAGCATTTT. It is translated as CASTSVRTPFRSVLLNQPQHF. Full variable domain (remainder filled in from reference TRBV19 and TRBJ1-5): DGGITQSPKYLFRKEGQNVTLSCEQNLNHDAMYWYRQDPGQGLRLIYYSQIVNDFQKGDIAEGYSVSREKKESFPLTVTSAQKNPTAFYLCASTSVRTPFRSVLLNQPQHFGDGTRLSIL.

V and J are TRBV10-3 and TRBJ2-1, with 8 bases fitting TRBD2. The CDR3 is 14 residues long. V gave up 11 bases and J gave up 6 bases; unmatched junction bases: 12. Germline V CDR1 and CDR2: ENHRY, SYGVKD. Here the CDR3 reads CAAQAGAPTNEQFF. Here the CDR3 DNA reads TGTGCCGCCCAAGCGGGGGCGCCCACCAATGAGCAGTTCTTC.

This chain connects TRBV6-1 to TRBJ2-2; D perhaps matches TRBD2 (5 bases). V was shortened by 6 bases and J by 6 bases, with 14 bases between the two germline ends. This CDR3 has 14 amino acids. Germline lookup yields CDR1 MNHNS and CDR2 SASEGT. The CDR3 region is CASRPQRVAGELFF. DNA for the CDR3: TGTGCCAGCAGGCCGCAGAGGGTAGCCGGGGAGCTGTTTTTT.

The chain is built from TRBV7-2 and TRBJ1-1, with D unclear. This CDR3 comprises 14 residues. V was clipped by 1 base and J by 0 bases, with 6 bases between them. Germline CDR1 reads SGHTA; CDR2 reads FQGNSA. Here the CDR3 DNA reads TGTGCCAGCAGCTTAGGACCGTTGAACACTGAAGCTTTCTTT. It is translated as CASSLGPLNTEAFF.

This clone was counted a few times. Sequence at one end of the junction differs from germline and may be a read error. The chain uses TRBV2 and TRBJ2-7; D gene uncertain. Germline CDR1 reads SNHLY; CDR2 reads FYNNEI. The CDR3 covers 11 residues. This chain's CDR3 is CASSEGGPVHF. CDR3 DNA sequence: TGTGCCAGCAGTGAAGGAGGACCCGTACACTTC.

This chain links TRBV2 with TRBJ1-5; TRBD1 agrees at 7 bases. Germline values: CDR1 SNHLY, CDR2 FYNNEI. With V trimmed by 6 bases and J by 4 bases, 9 bases remained unmatched. The CDR3 sequence is 15 residues long. The CDR3: CASSGQGVPNQPQHF. CDR3 nucleotide sequence: TGTGCCAGCAGCGGTCAGGGGGTTCCGAATCAGCCCCAGCATTTT.

This chain connects TRBV6-5 to TRBJ1-6; 10 nucleotides agree with TRBD1. The CDR3 is 15 amino acids. Germline CDR1 is MNHEY and CDR2 is SVGAGI. Trimming at V came to 2 bases and at J to 7 bases, leaving 2 bases not matched to a gene. CDR3: CASSYGDRGNSPLHF. In DNA form, the CDR3 reads TGTGCCAGCAGTTACGGGGACAGGGGCAATTCACCCCTCCACTTT.

This clone is a singleton in its sample. The chain uses TRBV5-4 and TRBJ1-2; 9 positions agree with TRBD1. CDR1 is SGHNT and CDR2 is YYREEE in the germline V gene (reference sequence). This CDR3 region has 14 residues. Trimming removed 3 bases from V and 3 bases from J; junction bases left unmatched: 3. The CDR3 coding sequence is TGTGCCAGCAGCTCACAGGGGGCTGACTATGGCTACACCTTC. Translated: CASSSQGADYGYTF.

The CDR3 spells CASSVGEYSGNTIYF. CDR3 coding DNA: TGTGCCAGCAGCGTAGGGGAATACTCTGGAAACACCATATATTTT. J is TRBJ1-3 and V is TRBV9; D unresolved. This CDR3 spans 15 amino acids. V lost 0 bases to trimming and J lost 0 bases, with 7 bases between them. Germline values: CDR1 SGDLS, CDR2 YYNGEE.